Here is one TCR beta chain with its context. This record belongs to a study of control samples from healthy donors and cancer patients. The data were produced by immunoSEQ multiplex PCR, yet TCRdb's version contains in-frame clones alone and is incomplete. The sample includes approximately 100,000 clones, about 89% of them seen just once. Trimming removed 5 bases from V and 4 bases from J; junction bases left unmatched: 9. The CDR3 loop spans 17 amino acids. CDR1 SGHTA and CDR2 FQGNSA come from the germline V gene. Sequencing input: blood. J is TRBJ2-3 and V is TRBV7-2, with 13 positions matching TRBD2. The TCR comes from a woman between 50 and 59 years old in good health. The DNA for the CDR3 is TGTGCCAGCAGCAAGATAAGACTAGCGGGGGGCCCAGATACGCAGTATTTT. Protein: CASSKIRLAGGPDTQYF. The full variable domain, its missing parts supplied by reference TRBV7-2 and TRBJ2-3, is GAGVSQSPSNKVTEKGKDVELRCDPISGHTALYWYRQSLGQGLEFLIYFQGNSAPDKSGLPSDRFSAERTGGSVSTLTIQRTQQEDSAVYLCASSKIRLAGGPDTQYFGPGTRLTVL.